This T cell receptor (beta chain) originates from a study of beta chain features in type 1 diabetes. Study context: There was similarity between patients and healthy donors in age, gender and cell yields.

Reverse transcribing all isolated RNA meant expressed TCRB transcripts were sequenced. Using immunoSEQ multiplex PCR, the repertoire was profiled, and TCRdb retains in-frame clones only, with some absent. The sample has roughly 400,000 clones; around 9.6% are singletons. As regards this clone: Its matching antigen is unknown.

Findings and caveats of the study: Patients with Type 1 diabetes showed moderately but significantly shorter TCRB CDR3s in all four CD4+ subsets.

The sample was central memory CD4+ T cells from blood. The clonotype comes from a man aged 30 to 45 with type 1 diabetes.

Here the CDR3 DNA reads TGTGCCAGCAGTTACTCGGCTCAGGGGGGTCGTTGGGAGCAGTACTTC. It yields the protein CASSYSAQGGRWEQYF. V gene TRBV6-5 combines with J gene TRBJ2-7; D perhaps matches TRBD1 (7 bases). Germline CDR1 is MNHEY and CDR2 is SVGAGI. Between the trimmed V and J ends, which lost 0 bases and 7 bases, there was a span of 19 bases. This CDR3 spans 16 amino acids.